What follows are 10 T cell receptor beta chains derived from one specimen sequenced in a study of CD8 T cells in Susac syndrome. An amount of RNA that ranged from roughly 0.5 to 1 ug was reverse transcribed with random hexamers. MiXCR, run by TCRdb on the immunoSEQ multiplex PCR reads, gives a single entry per CDR3 protein. Among 90,000 or so distinct CDR3 sequences listed, approximately 95% were seen once. The sample comprised CD8+ T cells from PBMCs. The receptor source for this set is a human donor in good health.

The rearrangement links TRBV29-1 to TRBJ2-5; D is possibly TRBD1 or TRBD2 (7 bases each). Germline assignment: CDR1 SQVTM and CDR2 ANQGSEA. Trimming shortened V by 3 bases and J by 2 bases, and 16 bases separated the two germline ends. The CDR3 covers 15 residues. The CDR3 here is CSVESTGRGQETQYF. CDR3 coding DNA: TGCAGCGTTGAGTCGACAGGGCGGGGGCAAGAGACCCAGTACTTC.

The chain couples TRBV7-2 to TRBJ1-6, with no clear D. V was clipped by 3 bases and J by 14 bases, with 17 bases between them. From germline, CDR1 is SGHTA and CDR2 FQGNSA. The CDR3 runs 14 residues. The DNA of the CDR3 is TGTGCCAGCAGCTTCCGCGGACCTGAGGCTTCCCTCCACTTT. Amino acids: CASSFRGPEASLHF. Using reference TRBV7-2 and TRBJ1-6 for the parts outside the CDR3, the full variable domain is GAGVSQSPSNKVTEKGKDVELRCDPISGHTALYWYRQSLGQGLEFLIYFQGNSAPDKSGLPSDRFSAERTGGSVSTLTIQRTQQEDSAVYLCASSFRGPEASLHFGNGTRLTVT.

This clonotype was seen just once. This sequence joins TRBV27 and TRBJ2-2, with unresolved D. Germline V gives CDR1 MNHEY, CDR2 SMNVEV (reference sequence). This CDR3 contains 13 residues. Trimming took 6 bases from V and 2 from J, leaving 7 bases between them. The CDR3 DNA sequence: TGTGCCAGCAGAAAGGAAAACACCGGGGAGCTGTTTTTT. Translated, it gives CASRKENTGELFF.

The chain has TRBV30 and TRBJ1-5, with D possibly TRBD1 on 6 matching bases. The germline V gene has CDR1 GTSNPN and CDR2 SVGIG (reference sequence). This CDR3 spans 13 amino acids. V was shortened by 4 bases and J by 6 bases, with 13 bases between the two germline ends. The CDR3 region has the DNA TGTGCCTGGACCCTGGGGGGCGGTCAGCCCCAGCATTTT. This sequence encodes CAWTLGGGQPQHF.

The J gene is TRBJ2-2, the V gene TRBV3-1; D not certain. Trimming left V 1 base short and J 7 bases short, with 4 bases between. Germline V gene sequence: CDR1 LGHDT, CDR2 YNNKEL (reference sequence). CDR3 size: 12 residues. CDR3 sequence (DNA): TGTGCCAGCAGCCAAGCGATCGGGGAGCTGTTTTTT. Translated: CASSQAIGELFF. Complete variable domain (other parts from reference TRBV3-1 and TRBJ2-2): DTAVSQTPKYLVTQMGNDKSIKCEQNLGHDTMYWYKQDSKKFLKIMFSYNNKELIINETVPNRFSPKSPDKAHLNLHINSLELGDSAVYFCASSQAIGELFFGEGSRLTVL.

This rearrangement joins TRBV13 to TRBJ2-3, with 8 bases fitting TRBD2. The V and J ends lost 4 bases and 1 base, in that order; junction bases with no gene match: 7. The V gene's germline CDR1 is PRHDT and CDR2 FYEKMQ (reference sequence). The CDR3 covers 16 residues. For the CDR3, the DNA is TGTGCCAGCAGCTCCCGGGGGGGGGAACGCACAGATACGCAGTATTTT. Translated, it gives CASSSRGGERTDTQYF.

The chain joins TRBV4-2 to TRBJ2-2, with a weak D call TRBD1 (6 bases). The CDR3 has 18 residues. In germline, CDR1 is LGHNA, CDR2 YNFKEQ. Trimming left V 3 bases short and J 0 bases short, with 17 bases between. CDR3 DNA: TGTGCCAGCAGCCATCTTAAGACAGGCCCCCCGAACACCGGGGAGCTGTTTTTT. As protein: CASSHLKTGPPNTGELFF.

The chain is built from TRBV2 and TRBJ1-5; D gene uncertain. Germline loops: CDR1 SNHLY, CDR2 FYNNEI. Trimming took 7 bases from V and 4 from J, leaving 14 bases between them. This CDR3 contains 14 residues. DNA for the CDR3: TGTGCCAGCACCCACTACATGGGGAATCAGCCCCAGCATTTT. This encodes CASTHYMGNQPQHF.

The CDR3 reads CASSYSRFNEQFF. DNA of the CDR3: TGTGCCAGCAGTTACTCGAGATTTAATGAGCAGTTCTTC. V gene TRBV6-5 combines with J gene TRBJ2-1; the D is unclear. Deletions cut 0 bases from V and 7 bases from J, with 7 bases between. This CDR3 is built from 13 residues. Germline V CDR1 and CDR2: MNHEY, SVGAGI.

The genes are TRBV15 and TRBJ1-1; TRBD1 matches at 12 bases. This CDR3 is 15 amino acids long. The V segment lost 5 bases and the J segment 6 bases; nucleotides outside the gene matches: 7. CDR1 is LNHNV and CDR2 is YYDKDF in the germline V gene (reference sequence). The CDR3: CATSVRGQGAAEAFF. The CDR3 DNA follows: TGTGCCACCAGCGTCCGGGGACAGGGGGCGGCTGAAGCTTTCTTT. Filled out from reference TRBV15 and TRBJ1-1, the complete variable domain reads DAMVIQNPRYQVTQFGKPVTLSCSQTLNHNVMYWYQQKSSQAPKLLFHYYDKDFNNEADTPDNFQSRRPNTSFCFLDIRSPGLGDTAMYLCATSVRGQGAAEAFFGQGTRLTVV.